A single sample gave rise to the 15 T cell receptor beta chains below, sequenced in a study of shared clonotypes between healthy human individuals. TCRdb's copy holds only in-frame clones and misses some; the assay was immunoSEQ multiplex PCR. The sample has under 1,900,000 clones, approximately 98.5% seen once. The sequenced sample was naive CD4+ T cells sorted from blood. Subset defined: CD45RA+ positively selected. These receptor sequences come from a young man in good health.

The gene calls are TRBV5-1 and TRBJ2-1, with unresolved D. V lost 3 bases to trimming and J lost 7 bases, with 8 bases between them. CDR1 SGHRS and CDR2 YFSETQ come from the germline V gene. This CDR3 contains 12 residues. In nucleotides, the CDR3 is TGCGCCAGCAGCTATGTAGGAAATGAGCAGTTCTTC. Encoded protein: CASSYVGNEQFF.

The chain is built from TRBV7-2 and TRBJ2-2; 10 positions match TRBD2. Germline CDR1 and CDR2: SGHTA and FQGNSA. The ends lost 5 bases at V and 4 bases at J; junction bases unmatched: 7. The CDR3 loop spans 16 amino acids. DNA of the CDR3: TGTGCCAGCAGCATCTCTAGCGGGAGTACCACCGGGGAGCTGTTTTTT. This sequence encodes CASSISSGSTTGELFF. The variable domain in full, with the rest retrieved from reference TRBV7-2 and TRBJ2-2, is GAGVSQSPSNKVTEKGKDVELRCDPISGHTALYWYRQSLGQGLEFLIYFQGNSAPDKSGLPSDRFSAERTGGSVSTLTIQRTQQEDSAVYLCASSISSGSTTGELFFGEGSRLTVL.

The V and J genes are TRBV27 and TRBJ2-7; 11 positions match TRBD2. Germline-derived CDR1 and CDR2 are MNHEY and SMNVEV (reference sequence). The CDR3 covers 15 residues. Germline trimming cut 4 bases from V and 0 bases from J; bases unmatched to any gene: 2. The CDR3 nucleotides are TGTGCCAGCAGTTCACTAGCGGGAGCCTCCTACGAGCAGTACTTC. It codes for CASSSLAGASYEQYF.

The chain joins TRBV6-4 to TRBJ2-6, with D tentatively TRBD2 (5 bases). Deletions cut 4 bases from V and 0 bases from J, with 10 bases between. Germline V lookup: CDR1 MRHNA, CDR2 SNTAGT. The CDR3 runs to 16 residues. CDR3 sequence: CASSGNGGSGANVLTF. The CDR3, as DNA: TGTGCCAGCAGTGGGAATGGAGGCTCTGGGGCCAACGTCCTGACTTTC.

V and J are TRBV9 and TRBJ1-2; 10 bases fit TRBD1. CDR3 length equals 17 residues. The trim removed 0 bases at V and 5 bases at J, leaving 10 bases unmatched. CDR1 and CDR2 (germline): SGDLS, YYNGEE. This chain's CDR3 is CASSVGSWGTGEYGYTF. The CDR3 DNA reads TGTGCCAGCAGCGTAGGCTCTTGGGGGACAGGGGAATATGGCTACACCTTC.

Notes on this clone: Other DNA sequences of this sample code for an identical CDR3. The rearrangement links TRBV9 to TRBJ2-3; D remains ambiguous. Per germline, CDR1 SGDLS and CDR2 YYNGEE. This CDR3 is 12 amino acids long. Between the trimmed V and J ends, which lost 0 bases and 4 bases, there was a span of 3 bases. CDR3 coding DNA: TGTGCCAGCAGCGTAGGCGCAGATACGCAGTATTTT. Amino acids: CASSVGADTQYF.

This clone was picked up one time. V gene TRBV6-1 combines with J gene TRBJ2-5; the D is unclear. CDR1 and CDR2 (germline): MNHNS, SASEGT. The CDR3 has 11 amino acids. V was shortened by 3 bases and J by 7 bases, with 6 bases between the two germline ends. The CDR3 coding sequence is TGTGCCAGCAGTGATGTGGGGACCCAGTACTTC. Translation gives CASSDVGTQYF.

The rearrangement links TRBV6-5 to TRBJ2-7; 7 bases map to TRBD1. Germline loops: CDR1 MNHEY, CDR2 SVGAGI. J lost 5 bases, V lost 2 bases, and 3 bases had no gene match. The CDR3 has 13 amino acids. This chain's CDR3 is CASSYPTGNEQYF. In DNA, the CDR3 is TGTGCCAGCAGTTACCCGACAGGGAACGAGCAGTACTTC.

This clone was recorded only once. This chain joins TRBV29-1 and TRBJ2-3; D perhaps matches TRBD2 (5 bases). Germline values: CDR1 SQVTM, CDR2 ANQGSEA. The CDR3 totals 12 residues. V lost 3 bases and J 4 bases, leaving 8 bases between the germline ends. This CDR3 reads CSVEGAADTQYF. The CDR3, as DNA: TGCAGCGTTGAGGGAGCCGCAGATACGCAGTATTTT.

Here the CDR3 DNA reads TGTGCCAGCAGCACGGGACCGAATAGCAATCAGCCCCAGCATTTT. This translates into CASSTGPNSNQPQHF. V is TRBV9 and J is TRBJ1-5; a possible D gene is TRBD1 (5 bases). The CDR3 spans 15 residues. The V gene lost 4 bases and the J gene lost 0 bases, with 11 bases spanning the gap. In germline, CDR1 is SGDLS, CDR2 YYNGEE. The variable domain in full, with the rest retrieved from reference TRBV9 and TRBJ1-5, is DSGVTQTPKHLITATGQRVTLRCSPRSGDLSVYWYQQSLDQGLQFLIQYYNGEERAKGNILERFSAQQFPDLHSELNLSSLELGDSALYFCASSTGPNSNQPQHFGDGTRLSIL.

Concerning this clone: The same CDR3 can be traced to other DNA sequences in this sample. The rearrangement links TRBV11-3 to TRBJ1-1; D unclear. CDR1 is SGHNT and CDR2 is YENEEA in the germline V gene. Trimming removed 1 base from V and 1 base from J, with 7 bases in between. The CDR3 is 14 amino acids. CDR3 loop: CASSLGGSNTEAFF. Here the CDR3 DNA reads TGTGCCAGCAGCTTAGGGGGTTCGAACACTGAAGCTTTCTTT.

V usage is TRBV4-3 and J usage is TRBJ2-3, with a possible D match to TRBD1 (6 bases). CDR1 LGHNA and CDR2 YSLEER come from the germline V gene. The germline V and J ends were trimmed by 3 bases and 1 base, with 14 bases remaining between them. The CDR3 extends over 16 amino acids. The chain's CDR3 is CASSHTQGIGTDTQYF. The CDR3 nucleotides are TGCGCCAGCAGCCATACACAGGGAATCGGCACAGATACGCAGTATTTT.

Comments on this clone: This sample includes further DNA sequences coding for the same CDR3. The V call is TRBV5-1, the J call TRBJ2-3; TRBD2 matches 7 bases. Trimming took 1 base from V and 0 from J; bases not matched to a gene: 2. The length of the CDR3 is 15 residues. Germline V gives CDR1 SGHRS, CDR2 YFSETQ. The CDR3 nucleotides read TGCGCCAGCAGCTTGAAGCGGGGAAGCACAGATACGCAGTATTTT. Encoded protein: CASSLKRGSTDTQYF.

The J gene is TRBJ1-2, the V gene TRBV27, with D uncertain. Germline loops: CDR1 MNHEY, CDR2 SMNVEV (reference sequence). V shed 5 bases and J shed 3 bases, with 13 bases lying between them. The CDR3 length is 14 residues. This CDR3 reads CASSPILGDYGYTF. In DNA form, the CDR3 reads TGTGCCAGCAGTCCCATATTAGGAGACTATGGCTACACCTTC.

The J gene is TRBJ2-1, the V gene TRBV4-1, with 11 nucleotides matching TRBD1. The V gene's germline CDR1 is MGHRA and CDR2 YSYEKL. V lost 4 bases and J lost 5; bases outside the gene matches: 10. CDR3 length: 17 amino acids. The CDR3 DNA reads TGCGCCAGCAGCCCGCCGGACAGGGGGCGACGGGACAATGAGCAGTTCTTC. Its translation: CASSPPDRGRRDNEQFF.